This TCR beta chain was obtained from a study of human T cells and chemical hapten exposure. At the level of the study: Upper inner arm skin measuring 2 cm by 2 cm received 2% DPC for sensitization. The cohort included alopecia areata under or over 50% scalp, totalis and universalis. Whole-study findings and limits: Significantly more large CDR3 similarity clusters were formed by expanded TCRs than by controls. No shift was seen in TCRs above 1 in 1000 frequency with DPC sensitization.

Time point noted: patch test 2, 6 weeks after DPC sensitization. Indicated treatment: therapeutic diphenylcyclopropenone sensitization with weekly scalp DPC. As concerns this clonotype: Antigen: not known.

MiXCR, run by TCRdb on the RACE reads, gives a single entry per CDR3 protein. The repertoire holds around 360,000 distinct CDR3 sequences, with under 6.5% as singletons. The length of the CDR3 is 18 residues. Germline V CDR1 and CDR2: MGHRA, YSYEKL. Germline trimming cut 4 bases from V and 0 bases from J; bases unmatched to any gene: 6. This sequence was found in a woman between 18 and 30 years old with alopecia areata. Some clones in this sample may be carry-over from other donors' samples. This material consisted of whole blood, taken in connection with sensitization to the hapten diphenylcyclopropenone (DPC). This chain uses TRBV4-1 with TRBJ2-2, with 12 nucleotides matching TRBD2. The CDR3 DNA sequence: TGCGCCAGCAGCCCGGGACTAGCGGGCCTTTCGAACACCGGGGAGCTGTTTTTT. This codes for CASSPGLAGLSNTGELFF.